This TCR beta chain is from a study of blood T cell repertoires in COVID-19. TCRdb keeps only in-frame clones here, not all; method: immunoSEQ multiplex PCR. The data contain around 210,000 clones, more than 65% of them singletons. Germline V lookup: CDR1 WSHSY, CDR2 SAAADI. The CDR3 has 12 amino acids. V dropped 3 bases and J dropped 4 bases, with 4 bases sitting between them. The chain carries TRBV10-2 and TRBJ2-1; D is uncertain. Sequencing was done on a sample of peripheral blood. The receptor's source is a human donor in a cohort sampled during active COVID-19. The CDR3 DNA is TGCGCCAGCAGTGATCAGTACAATGAGCAGTTCTTC. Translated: CASSDQYNEQFF.